The subject of this entry is one T cell receptor (beta chain). This specimen belongs to a study of early T cells in non-severe SARS-CoV-2 infection. Via MiXCR, TCRdb re-called the 5' RACE reads, giving one row per CDR3 protein. The data contain some 50,000 distinct CDR3 sequences, 5.6% of them singletons. CDR3 size: 15 residues. V gave up 3 bases and J gave up 5 bases; unmatched junction bases: 6. Germline-derived CDR1 and CDR2 are SGHRS and YFSETQ. The chain joins TRBV5-1 to TRBJ2-7, with TRBD1 matching 12 bases. This clonotype originated in an adult who was a healthcare worker with PCR-confirmed SARS-CoV-2 infection or an uninfected control (not recorded which). The sequenced sample was whole blood. The CDR3 bases are TGCGCCAGCAGCTCGGCCGGGACAGGGGGCGACGAGCAGTACTTC. This gives the protein CASSSAGTGGDEQYF.